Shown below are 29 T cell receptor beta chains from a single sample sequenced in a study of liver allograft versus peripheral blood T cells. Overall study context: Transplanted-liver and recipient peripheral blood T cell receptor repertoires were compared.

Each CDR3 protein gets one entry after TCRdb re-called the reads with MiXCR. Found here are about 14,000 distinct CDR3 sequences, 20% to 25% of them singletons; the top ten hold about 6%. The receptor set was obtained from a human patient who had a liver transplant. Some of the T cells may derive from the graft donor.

CDR3 nucleotide sequence: TGTGCCAGCAGCTTAGAAGGAATAGCGGTTACAGATACGCAGTATTTT. Translated: CASSLEGIAVTDTQYF. The rearrangement uses TRBV7-2 and TRBJ2-3; maybe TRBD2 (6 bases). V lost 1 base and J 3 bases, leaving 14 bases between the germline ends. The CDR3 covers 16 residues. CDR1 SGHTA and CDR2 FQGNSA come from the germline V gene. Supplemented by reference TRBV7-2 and TRBJ2-3, the full variable domain reads GAGVSQSPSNKVTEKGKDVELRCDPISGHTALYWYRQSLGQGLEFLIYFQGNSAPDKSGLPSDRFSAERTGGSVSTLTIQRTQQEDSAVYLCASSLEGIAVTDTQYFGPGTRLTVL.

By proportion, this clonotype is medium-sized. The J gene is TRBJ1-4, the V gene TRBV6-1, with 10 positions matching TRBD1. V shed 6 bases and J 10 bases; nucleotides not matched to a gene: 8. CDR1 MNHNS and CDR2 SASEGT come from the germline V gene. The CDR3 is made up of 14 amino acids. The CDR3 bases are TGTGCCAGCAGCCCCGGGACAGGGGACGCAAAACTGTTTTTT. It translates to CASSPGTGDAKLFF.

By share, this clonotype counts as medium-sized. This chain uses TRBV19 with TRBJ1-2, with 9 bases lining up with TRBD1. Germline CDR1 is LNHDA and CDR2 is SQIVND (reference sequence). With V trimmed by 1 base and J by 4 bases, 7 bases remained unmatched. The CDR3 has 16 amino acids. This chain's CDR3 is CASSIGDRDRGYGYTF. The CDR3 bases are TGTGCCAGTAGTATAGGGGACAGGGATCGTGGCTATGGCTACACCTTC.

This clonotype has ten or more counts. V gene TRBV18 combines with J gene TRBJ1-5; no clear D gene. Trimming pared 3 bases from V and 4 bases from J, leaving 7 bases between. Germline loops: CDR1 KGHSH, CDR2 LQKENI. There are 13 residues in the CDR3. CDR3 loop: CASSPVENQPQHF. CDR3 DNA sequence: TGTGCCAGCTCACCTGTAGAGAATCAGCCCCAGCATTTT. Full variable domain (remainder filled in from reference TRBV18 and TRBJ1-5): NAGVMQNPRHLVRRRGQEARLRCSPMKGHSHVYWYRQLPEEGLKFMVYLQKENIIDESGMPKERFSAEFPKEGPSILRIQQVVRGDSAAYFCASSPVENQPQHFGDGTRLSIL.

The CDR3 coding sequence is TGTGCCAGCAGCCAAATACGGGGGTCTAATTCACCCCTCCACTTT. This translates into CASSQIRGSNSPLHF. The gene calls are TRBV11-2 and TRBJ1-6, with D perhaps TRBD1 (5 bases). CDR3 length: 15 amino acids. V lost 5 bases, J lost 6 bases, and 14 bases lay in between. The germline CDR1 and CDR2 sequences are SGHAT and FQNNGV.

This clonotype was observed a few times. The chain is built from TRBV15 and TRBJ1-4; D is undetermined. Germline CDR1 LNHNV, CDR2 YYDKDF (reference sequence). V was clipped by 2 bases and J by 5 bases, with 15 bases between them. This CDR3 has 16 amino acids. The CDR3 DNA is TGTGCCACCAGCAGATACCTGACCGACCTCAATGAAAAACTGTTTTTT. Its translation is CATSRYLTDLNEKLFF.

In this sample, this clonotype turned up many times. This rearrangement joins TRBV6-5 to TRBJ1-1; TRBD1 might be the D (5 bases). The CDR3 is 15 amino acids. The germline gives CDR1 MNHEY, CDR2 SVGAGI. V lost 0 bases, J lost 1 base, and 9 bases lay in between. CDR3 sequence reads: CASSYSWDPNTEAFF. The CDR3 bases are TGTGCCAGCAGTTACTCTTGGGACCCGAACACTGAAGCTTTCTTT.

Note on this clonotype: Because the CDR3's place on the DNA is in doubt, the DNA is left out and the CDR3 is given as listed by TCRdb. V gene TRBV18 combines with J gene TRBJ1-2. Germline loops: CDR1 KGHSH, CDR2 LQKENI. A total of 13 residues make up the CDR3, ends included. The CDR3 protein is CATSPEESYGCTF.

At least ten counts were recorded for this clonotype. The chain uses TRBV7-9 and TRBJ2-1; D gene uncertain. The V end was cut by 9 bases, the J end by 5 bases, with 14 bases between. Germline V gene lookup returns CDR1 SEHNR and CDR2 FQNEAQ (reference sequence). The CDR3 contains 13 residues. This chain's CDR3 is CASVFLENNEQFF. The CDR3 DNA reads TGTGCCAGTGTTTTTCTGGAAAACAATGAGCAGTTCTTC. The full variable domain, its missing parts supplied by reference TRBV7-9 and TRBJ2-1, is DTGVSQNPRHKITKRGQNVTFRCDPISEHNRLYWYRQTLGQGPEFLTYFQNEAQLEKSRLLSDRFSAERPKGSFSTLEIQRTEQGDSAMYLCASVFLENNEQFFGPGTRLTVL.

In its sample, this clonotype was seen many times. Here the CDR3 reads CASSYQVSNTEAFF. CDR3 nucleotides: TGTGCCAGCAGTTACCAGGTCTCAAACACTGAAGCTTTCTTT. The chain carries TRBV6-5 and TRBJ1-1, with unresolved D. Trimming pared 2 bases from V and 2 bases from J, leaving 9 bases between. This CDR3 has 14 residues. From germline, CDR1 is MNHEY and CDR2 SVGAGI.

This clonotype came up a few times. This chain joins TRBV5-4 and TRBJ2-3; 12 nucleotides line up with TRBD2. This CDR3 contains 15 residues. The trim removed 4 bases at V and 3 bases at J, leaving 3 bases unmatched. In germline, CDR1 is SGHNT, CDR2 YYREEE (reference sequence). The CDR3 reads CASSPLAGGTDTQYF. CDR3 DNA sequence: TGTGCCAGCAGCCCCCTAGCGGGGGGGACAGATACGCAGTATTTT.

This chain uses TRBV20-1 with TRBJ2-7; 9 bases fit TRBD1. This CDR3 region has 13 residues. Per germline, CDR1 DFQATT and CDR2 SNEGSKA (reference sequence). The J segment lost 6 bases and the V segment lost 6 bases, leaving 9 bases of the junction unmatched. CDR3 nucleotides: TGCAGTGCGAAAGGGGACAGGGCGGGCGAGCAGTACTTC. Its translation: CSAKGDRAGEQYF.

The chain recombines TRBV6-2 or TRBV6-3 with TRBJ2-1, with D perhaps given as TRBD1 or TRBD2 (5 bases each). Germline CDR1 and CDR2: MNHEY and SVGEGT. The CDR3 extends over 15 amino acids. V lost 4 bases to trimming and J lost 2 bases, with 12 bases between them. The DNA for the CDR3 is TGTGCCAGCAGTTCCTGGGGGAGCACCTACAATGAGCAGTTCTTC. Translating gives CASSSWGSTYNEQFF.

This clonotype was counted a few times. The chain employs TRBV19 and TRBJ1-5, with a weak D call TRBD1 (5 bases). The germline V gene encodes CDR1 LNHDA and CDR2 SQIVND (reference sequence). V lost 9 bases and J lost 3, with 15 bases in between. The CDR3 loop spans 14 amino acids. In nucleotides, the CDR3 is TGTGCCAGCAGCTTAAGAGGGGTCAATCAGCCCCAGCATTTT. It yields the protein CASSLRGVNQPQHF.

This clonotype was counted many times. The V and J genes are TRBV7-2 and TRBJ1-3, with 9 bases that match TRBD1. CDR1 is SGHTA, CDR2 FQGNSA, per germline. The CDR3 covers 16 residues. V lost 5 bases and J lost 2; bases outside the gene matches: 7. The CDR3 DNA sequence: TGTGCCAGCAGCACCGGCGGGACAGGGCCTGGAAACACCATATATTTT. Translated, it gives CASSTGGTGPGNTIYF. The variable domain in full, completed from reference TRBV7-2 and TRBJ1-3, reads GAGVSQSPSNKVTEKGKDVELRCDPISGHTALYWYRQSLGQGLEFLIYFQGNSAPDKSGLPSDRFSAERTGGSVSTLTIQRTQQEDSAVYLCASSTGGTGPGNTIYFGEGSWLTVV.

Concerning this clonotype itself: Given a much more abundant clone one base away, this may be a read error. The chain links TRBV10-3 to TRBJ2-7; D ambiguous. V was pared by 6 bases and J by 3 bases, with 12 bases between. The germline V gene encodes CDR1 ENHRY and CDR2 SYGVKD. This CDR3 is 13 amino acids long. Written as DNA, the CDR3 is TGTGCCATCAGGAATCACGCGGTCTACGAGCAGTACTTC. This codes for CAIRNHAVYEQYF.

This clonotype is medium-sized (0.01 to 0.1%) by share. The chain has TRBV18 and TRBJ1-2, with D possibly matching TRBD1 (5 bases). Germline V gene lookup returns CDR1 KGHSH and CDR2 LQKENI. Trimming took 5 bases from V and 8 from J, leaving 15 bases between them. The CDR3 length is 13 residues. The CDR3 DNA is TGTGCCAGCTCAACCCGAGGTGGGGACGGCTACACCTTC. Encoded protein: CASSTRGGDGYTF.

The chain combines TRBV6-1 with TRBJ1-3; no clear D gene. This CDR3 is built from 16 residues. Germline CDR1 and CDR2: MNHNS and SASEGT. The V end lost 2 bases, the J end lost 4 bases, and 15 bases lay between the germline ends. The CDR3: CASSESALARGNTIYF. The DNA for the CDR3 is TGTGCCAGCAGTGAAAGCGCCCTGGCGAGAGGAAACACCATATATTTT.

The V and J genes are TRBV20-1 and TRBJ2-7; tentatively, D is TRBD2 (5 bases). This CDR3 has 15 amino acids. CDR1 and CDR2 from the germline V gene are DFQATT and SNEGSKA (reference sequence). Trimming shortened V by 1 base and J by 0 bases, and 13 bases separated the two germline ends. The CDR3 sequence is CSARGLPRSSYEQYF. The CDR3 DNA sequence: TGCAGTGCTAGAGGACTACCAAGAAGCTCCTACGAGCAGTACTTC.

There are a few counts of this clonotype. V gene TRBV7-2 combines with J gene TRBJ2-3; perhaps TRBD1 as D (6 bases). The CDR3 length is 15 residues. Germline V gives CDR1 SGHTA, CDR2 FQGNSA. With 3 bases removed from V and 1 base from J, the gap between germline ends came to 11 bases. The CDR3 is CASSFRSGGTDTQYF. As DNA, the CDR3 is TGTGCCAGCAGCTTTCGGTCAGGGGGCACAGATACGCAGTATTTT.

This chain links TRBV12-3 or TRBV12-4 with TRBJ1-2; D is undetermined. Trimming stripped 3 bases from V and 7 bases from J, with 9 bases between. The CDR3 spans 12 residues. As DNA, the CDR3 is TGTGCCAGCAGTTTGACCCGACGTGGCTACACCTTC. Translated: CASSLTRRGYTF.

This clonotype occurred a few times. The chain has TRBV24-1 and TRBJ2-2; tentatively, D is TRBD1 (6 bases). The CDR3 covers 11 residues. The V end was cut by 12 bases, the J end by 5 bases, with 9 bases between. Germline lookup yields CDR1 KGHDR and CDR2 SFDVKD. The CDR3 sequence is CAAQGTGELFF. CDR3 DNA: TGTGCCGCTCAGGGGACCGGGGAGCTGTTTTTT.

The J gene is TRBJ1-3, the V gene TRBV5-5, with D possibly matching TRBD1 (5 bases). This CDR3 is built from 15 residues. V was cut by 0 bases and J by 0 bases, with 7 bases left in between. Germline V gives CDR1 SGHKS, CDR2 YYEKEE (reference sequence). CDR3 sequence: CASSLEGISGNTIYF. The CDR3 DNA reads TGTGCCAGCAGCTTGGAGGGGATCTCTGGAAACACCATATATTTT.

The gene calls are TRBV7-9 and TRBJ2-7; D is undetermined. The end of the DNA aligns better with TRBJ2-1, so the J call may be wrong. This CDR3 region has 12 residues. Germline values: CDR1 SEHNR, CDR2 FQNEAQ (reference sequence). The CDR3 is CASSLPRDEQFF. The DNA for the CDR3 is TGTGCCAGCAGCTTACCCCGGGATGAGCAGTTCTTC.

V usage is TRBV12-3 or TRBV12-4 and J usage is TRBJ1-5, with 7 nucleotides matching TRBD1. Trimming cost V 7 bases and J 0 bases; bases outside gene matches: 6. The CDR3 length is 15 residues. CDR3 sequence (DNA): TGTGCCAGCACCCGGACAGGCCATAGCAATCAGCCCCAGCATTTT. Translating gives CASTRTGHSNQPQHF.

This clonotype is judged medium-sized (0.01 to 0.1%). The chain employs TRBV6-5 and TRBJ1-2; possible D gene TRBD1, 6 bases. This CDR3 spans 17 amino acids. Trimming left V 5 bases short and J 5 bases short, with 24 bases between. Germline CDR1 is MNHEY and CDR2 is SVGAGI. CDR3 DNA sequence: TGTGCCAGCAGTCAGGACAGCAGTCCTCAGGGCCTATATGGCTACACCTTC. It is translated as CASSQDSSPQGLYGYTF.

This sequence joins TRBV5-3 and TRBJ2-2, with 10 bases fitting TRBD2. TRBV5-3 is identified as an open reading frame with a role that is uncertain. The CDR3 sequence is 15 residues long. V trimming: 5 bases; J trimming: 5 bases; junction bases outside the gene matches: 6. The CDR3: CARSLLSGGTGELFF. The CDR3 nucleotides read TGTGCCAGAAGTCTCCTTAGCGGGGGGACCGGGGAGCTGTTTTTT.

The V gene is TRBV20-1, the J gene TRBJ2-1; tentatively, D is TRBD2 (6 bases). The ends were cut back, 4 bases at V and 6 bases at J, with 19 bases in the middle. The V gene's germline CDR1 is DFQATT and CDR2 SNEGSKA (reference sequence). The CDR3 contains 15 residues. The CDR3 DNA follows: TGCAGTGCTACCTATGGAATAGCCGGGGGCAATGAGCAGTTCTTC. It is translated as CSATYGIAGGNEQFF.

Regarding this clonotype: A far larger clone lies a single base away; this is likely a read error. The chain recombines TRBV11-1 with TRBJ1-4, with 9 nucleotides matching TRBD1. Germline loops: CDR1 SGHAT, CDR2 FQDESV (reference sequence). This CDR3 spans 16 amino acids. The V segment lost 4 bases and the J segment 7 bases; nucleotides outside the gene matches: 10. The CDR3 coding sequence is TGTGCCAGCAGCTCTTCCGGGACAGGGAGGGGTGAAAAACTGTTTTTT. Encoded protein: CASSSSGTGRGEKLFF. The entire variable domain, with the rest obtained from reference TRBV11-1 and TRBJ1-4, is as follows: EAEVAQSPRYKITEKSQAVAFWCDPISGHATLYWYRQILGQGPELLVQFQDESVVDDSQLPKDRFSAERLKGVDSTLKIQPAELGDSAMYLCASSSSGTGRGEKLFFGSGTQLSVL.